These 11 T cell receptor beta chains were sequenced from one sample in a study of a mutant IDH1 vaccine in newly diagnosed glioma. These receptors are not linked to any known antigen. Sequencing was performed with immunoSEQ multiplex PCR; in TCRdb, only in-frame clones are kept and a portion is missing. The data contain some 63,000 clones, roughly 68% of them singletons. Indicated time point: week 35, safety follow-up. What each vaccine dose contained was 300 ug of mutant IDH1 20-mer peptide, accompanied by topical imiquimod. The sequenced sample was PBMCs, obtained from a glioma patient whose treatment included an IDH1 peptide vaccine. These receptors were collected from a man aged 50-59 years with glioma.

The V call is TRBV7-9, the J call TRBJ2-2, with 7 bases lining up with TRBD2. The CDR3 sequence is 15 residues long. V shed 3 bases, J shed 5 bases, and the junction held 6 bases outside the gene matches. CDR1 is SEHNR, CDR2 FQNEAQ, per germline (reference sequence). CDR3 sequence: CASSLRQRETGELFF. CDR3 nucleotides: TGTGCCAGCAGCTTGAGACAGCGGGAAACCGGGGAGCTGTTTTTT.

This rearrangement joins TRBV10-2 to TRBJ1-4; TRBD1 matches 11 bases. CDR3 size: 15 residues. The germline V gene has CDR1 WSHSY and CDR2 SAAADI. Unmatched junction bases numbered 13, after V lost 5 bases and J lost 14 bases. Here the CDR3 reads CASSPVGTGGLRLFF. For the CDR3, the DNA is TGCGCCAGCAGTCCTGTGGGGACAGGGGGATTGAGGCTGTTTTTT.

Only a few counts were recorded for this clone. V and J are TRBV28 and TRBJ1-5; D gene unclear. Between the trimmed V and J ends, which lost 10 bases and 9 bases, there was a span of 7 bases. This CDR3 is 9 amino acids long. The germline V gene has CDR1 MDHEN and CDR2 SYDVKM. CDR3 region: CATGGPQHF. DNA of the CDR3: TGTGCCACCGGCGGGCCCCAGCATTTT.

The V call is TRBV29-1, the J call TRBJ2-5; D is unclear. Germline-derived CDR1 and CDR2 are SQVTM and ANQGSEA. CDR3 size: 10 residues. V lost 8 bases and J lost 3, with 7 bases in between. The CDR3: CSSYEETQYF. As DNA, the CDR3 is TGCAGCTCTTATGAAGAGACCCAGTACTTC.

The genes are TRBV5-5 and TRBJ2-2; D may be TRBD1 or TRBD2 (5 bases each). Germline lookup yields CDR1 SGHKS and CDR2 YYEKEE (reference sequence). Deletions cut 1 base from V and 0 bases from J, with 10 bases between. The CDR3 loop spans 16 amino acids. CDR3 in amino acids: CASSLWGSSNTGELFF. The CDR3 coding sequence is TGTGCCAGCAGCTTGTGGGGGTCCTCGAACACCGGGGAGCTGTTTTTT.

The chain combines TRBV7-9 with TRBJ2-7; D ambiguous. Trimming removed 5 bases from V and 5 bases from J, with 19 bases in between. Germline CDR1 is SEHNR and CDR2 is FQNEAQ (reference sequence). The CDR3 sequence is 15 residues long. The CDR3 sequence is CASSPLSSSRNEQYF. The CDR3 nucleotides read TGTGCCAGCAGCCCCCTTTCCAGTTCCCGGAACGAGCAGTACTTC.

This rearrangement joins TRBV2 to TRBJ1-6, with D perhaps matching TRBD1 (5 bases). CDR1 and CDR2 (germline): SNHLY, FYNNEI. The V gene lost 7 bases and the J gene lost 7 bases, with 17 bases spanning the gap. There are 15 residues in the CDR3. This CDR3 reads CASNQAPRGNSPLHF. The CDR3 DNA reads TGTGCCAGCAACCAAGCTCCTAGGGGCAATTCACCCCTCCACTTT.

This clone was found once. The gene calls are TRBV5-1 and TRBJ2-1; the match to TRBD2 covers 7 bases. CDR1 is SGHRS, CDR2 YFSETQ, per germline. Unmatched junction bases numbered 5, after V lost 0 bases and J lost 8 bases. The CDR3 covers 14 residues. In DNA form, the CDR3 reads TGCGCCAGCAGCTTGGGGGGGGGTCGCGATGAGCAGTTCTTC. Amino acid sequence: CASSLGGGRDEQFF.

The DNA of the CDR3 is TGTGCCAGCAGGCAGACAGCCAGCTCCTACAATGAGCAGTTCTTC. It yields the protein CASRQTASSYNEQFF. The rearrangement uses TRBV14 and TRBJ2-1; D may be TRBD1 (5 bases). V gave up 6 bases and J gave up 0 bases, with 12 bases separating them. Looked up from germline, CDR1 is SGHDN and CDR2 is FVKESK. The CDR3 runs to 15 residues.

The chain joins TRBV7-2 to TRBJ1-1; TRBD1 matches at 10 bases. CDR1 SGHTA and CDR2 FQGNSA come from the germline V gene. The CDR3 runs 13 residues. V dropped 5 bases and J dropped 10; count of bases not matched to a gene: 7. The CDR3 protein is CASSADRGRVAFF. As DNA, the CDR3 is TGTGCCAGCAGCGCCGACAGGGGGCGCGTAGCTTTCTTT.

This chain joins TRBV6-5 and TRBJ2-7; 8 bases map to TRBD1. The CDR3 has 12 amino acids. The ends lost 5 bases at V and 13 bases at J; junction bases unmatched: 10. Germline lookup yields CDR1 MNHEY and CDR2 SVGAGI. The CDR3 region has the DNA TGTGCCAGCAGTCCCCGGGACAGGATTCATTACTTC. Translated: CASSPRDRIHYF.